The present TCR beta chain was sequenced within a study of identifying expanded T cells in peripheral blood. The CDR3 runs to 12 residues. V lost 5 bases to trimming and J lost 0 bases, with 4 bases between them. The germline V gene has CDR1 SGHTA and CDR2 FQGNSA. TCRdb's table, derived via immunoSEQ multiplex PCR, lists solely in-frame clones and lacks some. The sample carries around 84,000 clones, around 90% recorded once. The chain joins TRBV7-2 to TRBJ1-2; D unresolved. The sequencing sample was made of blood. The TCR comes from a person aged 18 to 69 in good health. Here the CDR3 DNA reads TGTGCCAGCAGCGCGGCTAACTATGGCTACACCTTC. As protein: CASSAANYGYTF.